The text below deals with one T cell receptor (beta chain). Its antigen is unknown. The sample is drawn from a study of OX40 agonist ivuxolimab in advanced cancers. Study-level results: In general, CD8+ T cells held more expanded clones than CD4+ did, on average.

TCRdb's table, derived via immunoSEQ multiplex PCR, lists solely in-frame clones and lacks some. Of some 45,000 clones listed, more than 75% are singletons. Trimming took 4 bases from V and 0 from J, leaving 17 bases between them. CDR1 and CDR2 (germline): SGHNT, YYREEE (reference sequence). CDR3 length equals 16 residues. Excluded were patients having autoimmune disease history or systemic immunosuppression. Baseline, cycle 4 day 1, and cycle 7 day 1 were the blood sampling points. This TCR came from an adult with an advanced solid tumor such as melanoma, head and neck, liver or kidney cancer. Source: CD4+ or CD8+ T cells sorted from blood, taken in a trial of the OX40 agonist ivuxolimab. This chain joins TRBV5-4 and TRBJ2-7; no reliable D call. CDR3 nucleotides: TGTGCCAGCAGCCCAACACCATCTAGGATCTCCTACGAGCAGTACTTC. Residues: CASSPTPSRISYEQYF.